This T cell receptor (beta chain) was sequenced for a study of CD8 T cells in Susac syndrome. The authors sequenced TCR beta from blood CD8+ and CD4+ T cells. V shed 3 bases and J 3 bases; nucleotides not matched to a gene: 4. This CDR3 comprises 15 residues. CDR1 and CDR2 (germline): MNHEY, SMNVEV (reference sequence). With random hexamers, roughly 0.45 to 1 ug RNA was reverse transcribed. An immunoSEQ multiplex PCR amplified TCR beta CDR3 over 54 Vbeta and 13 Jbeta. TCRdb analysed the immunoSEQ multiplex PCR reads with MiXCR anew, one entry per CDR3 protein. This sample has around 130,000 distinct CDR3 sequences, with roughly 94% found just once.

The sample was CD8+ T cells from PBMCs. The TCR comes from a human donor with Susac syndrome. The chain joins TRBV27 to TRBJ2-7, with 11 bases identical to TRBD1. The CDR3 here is CASSFGQGAVYEQYF. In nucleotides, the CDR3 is TGTGCCAGCAGTTTCGGACAGGGGGCTGTCTACGAGCAGTACTTC.